Below, one T cell receptor (beta chain) is given with its context. Its antigen is unknown. Other nucleotide sequences in the sample specify the same CDR3. Here immunoSEQ multiplex PCR was the method, and the copy in TCRdb shows in-frame clones only, minus some. The sample has millions of clones, 85% to 95% seen once; the top ten hold 0.1% to 0.15%. Donors, healthy HIV-negative adults, lacked recent acute infections or vaccinations. Adult Caucasians living in Nashville, Tennessee made up all of the donors. The sample is drawn from a study of shared clonotypes between healthy human individuals. Findings of the study overall: Researchers sampled blood only, noting tissue repertoires likely differ.

Germline assignment: CDR1 MNHNS and CDR2 SASEGT. This CDR3 comprises 14 residues. Trimming pared 4 bases from V and 0 bases from J, leaving 6 bases between. The genes are TRBV6-1 and TRBJ2-2; D is uncertain. The TCR comes from a man younger than 35 in good health. What was sequenced was naive CD4+ T cells sorted from blood. Specified subset: CD45RA+ positively selected. This CDR3 is CASSVPTNTGELFF. CDR3 bases: TGTGCCAGCAGTGTTCCGACGAACACCGGGGAGCTGTTTTTT.